This entry is about one T cell receptor (beta chain). UMIs bearing a 6-nucleotide sample barcode were added through template switching. No DNA is given; TCRdb re-called the 5' RACE reads and lists each CDR3 protein once. The table counts over 200,000 distinct CDR3 sequences; around 7.7% lies in the top ten. The data were obtained in a study of monozygotic twins with inflammatory bowel disease. The CDR3 has 12 amino acids. The clonotype comes from a human donor with ulcerative colitis or Crohn's disease, or a healthy co-twin of an affected twin (not recorded which). The J gene is TRBJ1-1, the V gene TRBV21-1. TRBV21-1 is assigned pseudogene status. The sample comprised blood. CDR3: CAADRDNTEAFF.